The clone carrying this T cell receptor (beta chain) was detected once. Per the study methods: Using reference gene primer amplification, nucleated cell counts were estimated. Repertoires were generated with immunoSEQ multiplex PCR, while TCRdb's copy carries only in-frame clones and drops some. Clone size and the V and J calls come from that table; the DNA yielded D and trimming. The repertoire includes under 200,000 clones, roughly nine tenths of them detected once, and about 8.8% sits in the top ten. Participants were aged about 18 to 90 years, lived in over 20 US areas, and enrolled virtually. Membership in each cohort depended on participant-reported clinical history. This sample stems from a study of blood T cell repertoires in COVID-19. CDR1 is WNHNN and CDR2 is SYGVQD in the germline V gene (reference sequence). The CDR3 consists of 13 residues. Deletions cut 3 bases from V and 9 bases from J, with 12 bases between.

Sequencing used PBMCs or T cells enriched from blood (not recorded which). The receptor comes from a woman younger than 35 who had recovered from COVID-19. The gene calls are TRBV10-1 and TRBJ1-5, with D uncertain. CDR3 sequence: CASSDGSVGPQHF. The CDR3 DNA reads TGCGCCAGCAGTGATGGGAGTGTTGGGCCCCAGCATTTT.